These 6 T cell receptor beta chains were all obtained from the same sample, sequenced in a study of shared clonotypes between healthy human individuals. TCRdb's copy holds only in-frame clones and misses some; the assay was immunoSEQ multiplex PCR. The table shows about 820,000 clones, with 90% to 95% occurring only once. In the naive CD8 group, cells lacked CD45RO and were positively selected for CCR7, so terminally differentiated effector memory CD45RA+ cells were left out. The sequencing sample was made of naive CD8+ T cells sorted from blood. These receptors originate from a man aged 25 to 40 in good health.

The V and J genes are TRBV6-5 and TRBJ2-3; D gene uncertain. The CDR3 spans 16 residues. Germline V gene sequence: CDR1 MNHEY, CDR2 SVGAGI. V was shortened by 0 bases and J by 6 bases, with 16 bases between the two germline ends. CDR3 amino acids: CASSYSIRAIDDTQYF. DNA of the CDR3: TGTGCCAGCAGTTACTCGATACGGGCGATCGACGATACGCAGTATTTT.

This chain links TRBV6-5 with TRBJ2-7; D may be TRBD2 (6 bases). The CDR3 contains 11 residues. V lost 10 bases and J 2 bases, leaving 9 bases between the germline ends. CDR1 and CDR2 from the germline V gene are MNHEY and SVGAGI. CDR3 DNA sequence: TGTGCCACTGGAGGGGCCTACGAGCAGTACTTC. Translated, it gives CATGGAYEQYF.

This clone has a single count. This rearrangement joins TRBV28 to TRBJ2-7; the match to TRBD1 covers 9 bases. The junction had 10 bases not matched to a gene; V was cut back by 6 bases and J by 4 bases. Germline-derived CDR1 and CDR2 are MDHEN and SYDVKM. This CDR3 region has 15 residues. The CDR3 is CASSQLTGGWYEQYF. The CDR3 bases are TGTGCCAGCAGCCAACTAACAGGGGGCTGGTACGAGCAGTACTTC.

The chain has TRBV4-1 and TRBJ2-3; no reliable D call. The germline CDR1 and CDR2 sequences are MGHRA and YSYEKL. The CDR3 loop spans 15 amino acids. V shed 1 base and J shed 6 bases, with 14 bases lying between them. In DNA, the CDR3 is TGCGCCAGCAGCCAAGTGGTTGCGGTTTCCGATACGCAGTATTTT. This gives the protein CASSQVVAVSDTQYF.

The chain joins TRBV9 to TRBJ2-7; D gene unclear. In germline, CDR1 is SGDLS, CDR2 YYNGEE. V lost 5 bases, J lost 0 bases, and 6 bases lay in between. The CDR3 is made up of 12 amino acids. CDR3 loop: CASSLSSYEQYF. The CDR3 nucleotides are TGTGCCAGCAGTTTGAGCTCCTACGAGCAGTACTTC. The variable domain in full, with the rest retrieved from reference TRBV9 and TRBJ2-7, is DSGVTQTPKHLITATGQRVTLRCSPRSGDLSVYWYQQSLDQGLQFLIQYYNGEERAKGNILERFSAQQFPDLHSELNLSSLELGDSALYFCASSLSSYEQYFGPGTRLTVT.

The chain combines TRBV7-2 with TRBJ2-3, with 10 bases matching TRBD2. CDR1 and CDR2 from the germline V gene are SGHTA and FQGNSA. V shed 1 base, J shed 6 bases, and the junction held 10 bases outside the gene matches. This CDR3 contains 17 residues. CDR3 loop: CASSLVPSGSMIDTQYF. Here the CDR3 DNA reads TGTGCCAGCAGCTTAGTCCCTAGCGGGAGTATGATTGATACGCAGTATTTT.